This T cell receptor (beta chain) comes out of a study of blood T cell repertoires in COVID-19 (dated by TCRdb to 2018 to 2021). General notes on the study: Collaborator samples came from the United States, Italy and Spain and covered acute and convalescent phases of COVID-19. The prospective study material was composed of cDNA or gDNA derived from T cells, B-cell-depleted T cells, or PBMCs. The dataset comprised deeply sampled blood TCRbeta repertoires from subjects exposed to, actively infected with, or recovered from COVID-19. The repertoires were released in a freely available public database meant as a resource for research on the immune response to SARS-CoV-2. The samples were drawn from the first 160 participants of the ongoing ImmuneRACE study and from 1,254 subjects provided by 6 global collaborators. A de-identified subject ID, COVID-19 status, age in years and sex were almost always included in the sample metadata. Where available, HLA class I and class II types were obtained from metadata supplied by the sample provider rather than from assay-based typing.

The full study reports these points: How much clinical and demographic metadata was included differed by source and by participant, and the metadata was provided uncurated.

Looking up the germline V gene (reference sequence) yields CDR1 DFQATT and CDR2 SNEGSKA. The V end loses 3 bases and the J end loses 8 bases, and a stretch of 11 bases separates them. Taken from cysteine to phenylalanine, the CDR3 has 12 residues. Just CDR3 DNA is preserved here, 36 bases in frame from base 1. Each collaborating institution followed its own protocols to collect whole blood in K2EDTA tubes. Collaborator samples were shipped for TCRbeta analysis as frozen whole blood, isolated PBMCs, or DNA extracted from either sample type. As for this clone: The clone's antigen remains unknown. Base qualities are not at hand, and no much larger clone is one base apart.

TCRbeta CDR3 regions were amplified from genomic DNA using the immunoSEQ Assay, a bias-controlled multiplex PCR. The original methods were these. Within the assay, amplification of reference gene primers was used to estimate how many nucleated cells each sample contained. To quantify the absolute abundance of each unique TCRbeta CDR3 rearrangement, sequence reads were collapsed and filtered. For each sample, productive Simpson clonality was calculated as the square root of Simpson's diversity index across productive rearrangements. TCRdb provides this immuneACCESS table in a form limited to in-frame rearrangements. Some clones are lacking; in checked studies, under half of them reflect an unresolved V gene, and why the rest are absent is not known. The V and J calls and clone size were taken over from that table, and D and trimming were inferred from the DNA. This sample lists about 160,000 clones; approximately 84% were detected once. The ten largest clones capture around an eighth of the sample.

The V gene is TRBV20-1 and the J gene is TRBJ2-1, and possibly TRBD2, on 6 matching bases. The sequenced sample was peripheral blood. This TCR was sampled from a man between 18 and 35 years old with active or convalescent COVID-19. The nucleotides are TGCAGTGCTAGTCGACGGGAGCATGAGCAGTTCTTC. Its coded protein is CSASRREHEQFF.